This T cell receptor beta chain was sequenced for a study of cytomegalovirus exposure and HLA in healthy donors. This clone was found a few times. PCR used 60 Vbeta primers and 13 Jbeta primers. Profiled with immunoSEQ multiplex PCR; TCRdb holds only in-frame clones, not every one. The sample has 130,000 to 150,000 clones; roughly 80% are singletons. This clonotype was obtained from a woman between 50 and 59 years old in good health and CMV-seronegative. Sequenced sample: PBMCs.

CDR3: CSVEDGRGDRYEQYF. CDR3 DNA sequence: TGCAGCGTTGAAGACGGAAGAGGCGACCGGTACGAGCAGTACTTC. The chain uses TRBV29-1 and TRBJ2-7; D unresolved. From germline, CDR1 is SQVTM and CDR2 ANQGSEA. The ends were cut back, 0 bases at V and 4 bases at J, with 16 bases in the middle. The CDR3 totals 15 residues.